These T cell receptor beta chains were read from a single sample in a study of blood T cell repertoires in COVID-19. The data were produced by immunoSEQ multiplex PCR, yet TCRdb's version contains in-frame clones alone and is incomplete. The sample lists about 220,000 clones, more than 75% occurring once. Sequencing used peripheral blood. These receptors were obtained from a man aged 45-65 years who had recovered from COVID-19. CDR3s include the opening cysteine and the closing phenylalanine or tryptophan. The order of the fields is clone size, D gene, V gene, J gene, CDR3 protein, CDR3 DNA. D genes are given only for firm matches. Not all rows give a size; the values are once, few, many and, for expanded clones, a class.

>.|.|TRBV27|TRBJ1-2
CASSPTLQANYGYTF
TGTGCCAGCAGTCCGACACTCCAAGCTAACTATGGCTACACCTTC
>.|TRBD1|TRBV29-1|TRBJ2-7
CSVLPGQGLPYEQYF
TGCAGCGTGCTTCCGGGACAGGGTCTGCCCTACGAGCAGTACTTC
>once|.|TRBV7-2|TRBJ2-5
CASSLVQGRQETQYF
TGTGCCAGCAGCTTAGTACAGGGCCGTCAAGAGACCCAGTACTTC
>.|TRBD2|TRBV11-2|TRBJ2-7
CASSSVAGGPHEQYF
TGTGCCAGCAGCTCCGTAGCGGGAGGGCCTCACGAGCAGTACTTC
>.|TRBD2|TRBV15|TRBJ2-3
CATSRVAGVSDTQYF
TGTGCCACCAGCAGAGTAGCGGGAGTGTCTGATACGCAGTATTTT
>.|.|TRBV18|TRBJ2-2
CASSPTKSGELFF
TGTGCCAGCTCACCAACAAAGTCCGGGGAGCTGTTTTTT
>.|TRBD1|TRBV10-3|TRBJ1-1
CAISELEGATEAFF
TGTGCCATCAGTGAGTTGGAGGGGGCCACTGAAGCTTTCTTT
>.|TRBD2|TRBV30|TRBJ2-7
CAWSVLAAGAYEQYF
TGTGCCTGGAGTGTACTAGCGGCGGGGGCCTACGAGCAGTACTTC
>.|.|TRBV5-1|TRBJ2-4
CASSFGVAKNIQYF
TGCGCCAGCAGCTTCGGGGTAGCCAAAAACATTCAGTACTTC
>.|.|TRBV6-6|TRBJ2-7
CASSPGGATYEQYF
TGTGCCAGCAGCCCCGGCGGAGCCACCTACGAGCAGTACTTC
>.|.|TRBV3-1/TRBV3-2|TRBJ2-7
CASSLGDRAYEQYF
TGTGCCAGCAGCCTGGGCGACAGAGCCTACGAGCAGTACTTC
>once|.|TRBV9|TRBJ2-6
CASSRTGTPRSGANVLTF
TGTGCCAGCAGCCGCACCGGGACACCCAGGTCTGGGGCCAACGTCCTGACTTTC
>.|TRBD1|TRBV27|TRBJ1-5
CASSRTGEGLSGNQPQHF
TGTGCCAGCAGTCGGACAGGGGAGGGATTGTCGGGCAATCAGCCCCAGCATTTT
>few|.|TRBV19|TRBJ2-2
CASSIEYTGELFF
TGTGCCAGTAGTATTGAGTACACCGGGGAGCTGTTTTTT
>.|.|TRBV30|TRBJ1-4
CAWGEGATNEKLFF
TGTGCCTGGGGGGAGGGAGCAACTAATGAAAAACTGTTTTTT
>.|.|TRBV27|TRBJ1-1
CASRRVGTEAFF
TGTGCCAGCAGGAGGGTTGGCACTGAAGCTTTCTTT
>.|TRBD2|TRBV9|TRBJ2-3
CASSVTSGSSTDTQYF
TGTGCCAGCAGCGTTACTAGCGGATCTAGCACAGATACGCAGTATTTT
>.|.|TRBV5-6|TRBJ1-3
CASSWRGGNTIYF
TGTGCCAGCAGCTGGCGGGGGGGAAACACCATATATTTT
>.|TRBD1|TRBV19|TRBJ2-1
CASSTGTGANNEQFF
TGTGCCAGTAGCACCGGGACAGGGGCGAACAATGAGCAGTTCTTC
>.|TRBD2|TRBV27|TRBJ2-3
CASSSGLAGAGATQYF
TGTGCCAGCAGTTCAGGCCTAGCGGGAGCAGGAGCTACGCAGTATTTT
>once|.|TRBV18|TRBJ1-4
CASSNNEKLFF
TGTGCCAGCTCCAATAATGAAAAACTGTTTTTT
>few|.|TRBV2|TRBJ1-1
CASSATGYNTEAFF
TGTGCCAGCAGTGCTACAGGGTACAACACTGAAGCTTTCTTT
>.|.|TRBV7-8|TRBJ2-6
CASSPGAGANVLTF
TGTGCCAGCAGCCCAGGGGCCGGGGCCAACGTCCTGACTTTC
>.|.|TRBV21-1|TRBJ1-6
CASSTRQSYNSPLHF
TGTGCCAGCAGCACCCGACAATCCTATAATTCACCCCTCCACTTT
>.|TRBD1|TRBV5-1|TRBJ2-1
CASSFRGQSYNEQFF
TGCGCCAGCAGCTTTCGGGGACAGAGCTACAATGAGCAGTTCTTC
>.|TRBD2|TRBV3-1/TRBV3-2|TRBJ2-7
CASSSHRGRDF
TGTGCCAGCAGCTCACACCGAGGGAGGGACTTC
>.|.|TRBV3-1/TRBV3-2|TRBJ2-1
CASSPTRDNHNEQFF
TGTGCCAGCAGCCCTACCCGGGACAACCACAATGAGCAGTTCTTC
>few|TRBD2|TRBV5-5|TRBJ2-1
CASRAGLGEYNEQFF
TGTGCCAGCAGGGCGGGACTAGGGGAATACAATGAGCAGTTCTTC
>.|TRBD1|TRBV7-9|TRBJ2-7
CASSTRQGTYEQYF
TGTGCCAGCAGCACTCGACAGGGCACCTACGAGCAGTACTTC
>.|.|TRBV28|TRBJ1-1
CASSLFGNKAFF
TGTGCCAGCAGTTTATTCGGGAATAAAGCTTTCTTT
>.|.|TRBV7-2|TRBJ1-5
CASSLGGFGQPQHF
TGTGCCAGCAGCTTAGGAGGGTTCGGTCAGCCCCAGCATTTT
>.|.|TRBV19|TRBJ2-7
CASSIDQRSPYEQYF
TGTGCCAGTAGTATAGACCAGCGGAGTCCCTACGAGCAGTACTTC
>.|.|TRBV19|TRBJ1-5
CASSAMRSNQPQHF
TGTGCCAGTAGTGCTATGAGGAGCAATCAGCCCCAGCATTTT
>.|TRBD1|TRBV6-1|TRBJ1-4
CASSEASGGYEKLFF
TGTGCCAGCAGTGAAGCGTCAGGGGGTTACGAAAAACTGTTTTTT
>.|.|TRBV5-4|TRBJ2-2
CASSIPTGGAGTGELFF
TGTGCCAGCAGCATCCCCACGGGGGGCGCAGGCACCGGGGAGCTGTTTTTT
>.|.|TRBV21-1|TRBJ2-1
CASSKRNLTSGTDNEQFF
TGTGCCAGCAGCAAGAGGAACCTTACTAGCGGGACCGACAATGAGCAGTTCTTC
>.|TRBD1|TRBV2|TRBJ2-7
CASSSAGTAYEQYF
TGTGCCAGCAGTTCTGCCGGGACAGCCTACGAGCAGTACTTC
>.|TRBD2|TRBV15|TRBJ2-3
CATSSLAGRGTDTQYF
TGTGCCACCAGCTCCCTAGCGGGAAGGGGCACAGATACGCAGTATTTT
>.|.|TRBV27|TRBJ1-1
CASSLWGQGGARLMNTEAFF
TGTGCCAGCAGTTTATGGGGGCAGGGCGGAGCAAGACTAATGAACACTGAAGCTTTCTTT
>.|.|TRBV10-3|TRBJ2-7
CAISEGTNYEQYF
TGTGCCATCAGTGAGGGCACGAACTACGAGCAGTACTTC
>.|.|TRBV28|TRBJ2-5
CASSYDPSQGFQETQYF
TGTGCCAGCAGTTATGACCCCTCACAGGGATTCCAAGAGACCCAGTACTTC
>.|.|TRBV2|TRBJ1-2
CASSEAGNLRPTYGYTF
TGTGCCAGCAGTGAAGCCGGGAACTTGAGACCCACCTATGGCTACACCTTC
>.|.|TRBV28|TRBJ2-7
CASIGEKGNEQYF
TGTGCCAGCATTGGGGAGAAGGGCAACGAGCAGTACTTC
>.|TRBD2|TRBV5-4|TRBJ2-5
CASTGGAGEWETQYF
TGTGCCAGCACCGGGGGTGCGGGAGAATGGGAGACCCAGTACTTC
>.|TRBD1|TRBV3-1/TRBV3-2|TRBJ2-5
CASRPTGEETQYF
TGTGCCAGCAGACCGACAGGGGAAGAGACCCAGTACTTC
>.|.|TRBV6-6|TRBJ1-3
CASSQGGTGNTIYF
TGTGCCAGCAGCCAGGGCGGGACTGGAAACACCATATATTTT
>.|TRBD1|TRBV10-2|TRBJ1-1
CASRTTGNTEAFF
TGCGCCAGCAGGACGACAGGGAATACTGAAGCTTTCTTT
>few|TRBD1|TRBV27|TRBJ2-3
CATGDRAPTDTQYF
TGTGCCACCGGGGACAGGGCCCCCACAGATACGCAGTATTTT
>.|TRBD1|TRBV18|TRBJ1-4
CASSRTGSHTNEKLFF
TGTGCCAGCTCAAGGACAGGGAGTCATACTAATGAAAAACTGTTTTTT
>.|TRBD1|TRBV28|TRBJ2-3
CASRMTGLRTQYF
TGTGCCAGCAGAATGACAGGGTTGAGAACGCAGTATTTT
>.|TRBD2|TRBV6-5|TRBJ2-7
CASSYGEGGTYEQYF
TGTGCCAGCAGTTACGGGGAGGGCGGGACCTACGAGCAGTACTTC
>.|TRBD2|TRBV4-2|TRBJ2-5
CASSQREGPLGETQYF
TGTGCCAGCAGCCAACGGGAGGGGCCCCTTGGAGAGACCCAGTACTTC
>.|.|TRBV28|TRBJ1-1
CASSLVHPAGTEAFF
TGTGCCAGCAGTTTAGTTCATCCGGCAGGGACTGAAGCTTTCTTT
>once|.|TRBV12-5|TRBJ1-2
CASGLVSSYGYTF
TGTGCTAGTGGTTTGGTTTCGAGCTATGGCTACACCTTC
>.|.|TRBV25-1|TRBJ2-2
CASRRGTVPGELFF
TGTGCCAGCAGACGTGGGACTGTCCCCGGGGAGCTGTTTTTT
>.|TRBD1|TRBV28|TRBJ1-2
CASRQPLRGANLGGYTF
TGTGCCAGCCGACAGCCCCTCAGGGGGGCGAACTTAGGTGGCTACACCTTC
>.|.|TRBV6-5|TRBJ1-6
CASRPGNSPLHF
TGTGCCAGCCGACCAGGCAATTCACCCCTCCACTTT